Listed below are T cell receptor beta chains from one sample, sequenced in a study of CD8+ T cells in alopecia areata. Profiled with immunoSEQ multiplex PCR; TCRdb holds only in-frame clones, not every one. The sample lists tens of thousands of clones, about 80% occurring once. Sequencing was done on a sample of NKG2D-low CD8+ T cells sorted from blood. These receptors all come from a human donor with alopecia areata. Both conserved end residues are part of each CDR3. The D gene is left open where the match is weak. Clone sizes are given selectively: once, few, many, or a class where the clone is expanded.

J gene: TRBJ2-5
clone size: .
CDR3 length: 13
V gene: TRBV6-4
D gene: .
CDR3 DNA: TGTGCCAGCAGTGAAACAGCGAAAGAGACCCAGTACTTC
CDR3 protein: CASSETAKETQYF

J gene: TRBJ2-2
clone size: .
CDR3 length: 17
V gene: TRBV29-1
D gene: .
CDR3 DNA: TGCAGCGTTGAAATGCCAGGAGAATATACGAACACCGGGGAGCTGTTTTTT
CDR3 protein: CSVEMPGEYTNTGELFF

J gene: TRBJ2-7
clone size: .
CDR3 length: 15
V gene: TRBV14
D gene: TRBD2
CDR3 DNA: TGTGCCAGCAGCCAGGGGCTAGCGGGGAACTACGAGCAGTACTTC
CDR3 protein: CASSQGLAGNYEQYF

J gene: TRBJ2-5
clone size: few
CDR3 length: 14
V gene: TRBV7-2
D gene: .
CDR3 DNA: TGTGCCAGCAGCTTAGGGGACAATGGAGAGACCCAGTACTTC
CDR3 protein: CASSLGDNGETQYF

J gene: TRBJ2-7
clone size: .
CDR3 length: 14
V gene: TRBV28
D gene: .
CDR3 DNA: TGTGCCAGCAGTTTACTAAACTTACTCTACGAGCAGTACTTC
CDR3 protein: CASSLLNLLYEQYF

J gene: TRBJ2-7
clone size: .
CDR3 length: 12
V gene: TRBV5-1
D gene: .
CDR3 DNA: TGCGCCAGCAGCCTGCCGAACTACGAGCAGTACTTC
CDR3 protein: CASSLPNYEQYF

J gene: TRBJ2-2
clone size: .
CDR3 length: 13
V gene: TRBV7-9
D gene: .
CDR3 DNA: TGTGCCAGCAGCTTTACAGGGTCCGGGGAGCTGTTTTTT
CDR3 protein: CASSFTGSGELFF

J gene: TRBJ2-1
clone size: .
CDR3 length: 15
V gene: TRBV27
D gene: TRBD2
CDR3 DNA: TGTGCCAGCACCAGGACTAGCGGGGGGTACAATGAGCAGTTCTTC
CDR3 protein: CASTRTSGGYNEQFF

J gene: TRBJ2-7
clone size: .
CDR3 length: 11
V gene: TRBV30
D gene: .
CDR3 DNA: TGTGCCTGGGGGGGTGACTACGAGCAGTACTTC
CDR3 protein: CAWGGDYEQYF

J gene: TRBJ2-7
clone size: .
CDR3 length: 15
V gene: TRBV6-1
D gene: .
CDR3 DNA: TGTGCCAGCAGTGAAAGCCCAGGATTGCCTAACGAGCAGTACTTC
CDR3 protein: CASSESPGLPNEQYF

J gene: TRBJ2-7
clone size: once
CDR3 length: 13
V gene: TRBV29-1
D gene: .
CDR3 DNA: TGCAGCGTTATAGACACTCACTCCTACGAGCAGTACTTC
CDR3 protein: CSVIDTHSYEQYF

J gene: TRBJ2-2
clone size: .
CDR3 length: 15
V gene: TRBV28
D gene: TRBD2
CDR3 DNA: TGTGCCAGCAGTTTACTAGCGGGAAGCACCGGGGAGCTGTTTTTT
CDR3 protein: CASSLLAGSTGELFF

J gene: TRBJ2-7
clone size: .
CDR3 length: 15
V gene: TRBV27
D gene: .
CDR3 DNA: TGTGCCAGCAGTTTCGGACAGAGCAGCTCCTACGAGCAGTACTTC
CDR3 protein: CASSFGQSSSYEQYF

J gene: TRBJ1-1
clone size: .
CDR3 length: 13
V gene: TRBV29-1
D gene: TRBD1
CDR3 DNA: TGCAGCGTTGGGAGAGGGGACAGACTTGAAGCTTTCTTT
CDR3 protein: CSVGRGDRLEAFF

J gene: TRBJ2-1
clone size: .
CDR3 length: 14
V gene: TRBV29-1
D gene: TRBD2
CDR3 DNA: TGCAGCGTTGTAGAAGGTAGCGGGGTAGGGGAGCAGTTCTTC
CDR3 protein: CSVVEGSGVGEQFF

J gene: TRBJ2-2
clone size: .
CDR3 length: 14
V gene: TRBV25-1
D gene: .
CDR3 DNA: TGTGCCAGCAGTGAATACACGAACACCGGGGAGCTGTTTTTT
CDR3 protein: CASSEYTNTGELFF

J gene: TRBJ1-6
clone size: .
CDR3 length: 13
V gene: TRBV29-1
D gene: .
CDR3 DNA: TGCAGCGTGCGGTCGGAACTTAATTCACCCCTCCACTTT
CDR3 protein: CSVRSELNSPLHF

J gene: TRBJ2-3
clone size: .
CDR3 length: 14
V gene: TRBV5-6
D gene: .
CDR3 DNA: TGTGCCAGCAGCTTGACGGGAGTCGCAGATACGCAGTATTTT
CDR3 protein: CASSLTGVADTQYF

J gene: TRBJ2-1
clone size: .
CDR3 length: 15
V gene: TRBV6-5
D gene: .
CDR3 DNA: TGTGCCAGCAGTTACCCCGGACCTGGGGGCAATGAGCAGTTCTTC
CDR3 protein: CASSYPGPGGNEQFF

J gene: TRBJ2-5
clone size: .
CDR3 length: 15
V gene: TRBV5-1
D gene: .
CDR3 DNA: TGCGCCAGCAGCTTAACTTTGACTACTCCAGAGACCCAGTACTTC
CDR3 protein: CASSLTLTTPETQYF

J gene: TRBJ1-2
clone size: .
CDR3 length: 14
V gene: TRBV27
D gene: .
CDR3 DNA: TGTGCCAGCAGTTTATCGACGACAGCCAATGGCTACACCTTC
CDR3 protein: CASSLSTTANGYTF

J gene: TRBJ2-1
clone size: .
CDR3 length: 13
V gene: TRBV5-1
D gene: TRBD1
CDR3 DNA: TGCGCCAGCAGCTGGACACAGGGGAATGAGCAGTTCTTC
CDR3 protein: CASSWTQGNEQFF

J gene: TRBJ2-5
clone size: .
CDR3 length: 14
V gene: TRBV29-1
D gene: TRBD2
CDR3 DNA: TGCAGCGTAGGCCTAGCGGGGGGGCGAGAGACCCAGTACTTC
CDR3 protein: CSVGLAGGRETQYF

J gene: TRBJ2-7
clone size: once
CDR3 length: 14
V gene: TRBV25-1
D gene: .
CDR3 DNA: TGTGCCAGCAGTGGAGACAGGGGACTATACGAGCAGTACTTC
CDR3 protein: CASSGDRGLYEQYF

J gene: TRBJ2-1
clone size: .
CDR3 length: 14
V gene: TRBV27
D gene: .
CDR3 DNA: TGTGCCAGCAGTTTAGGCGGATTTAACAATGAGCAGTTCTTC
CDR3 protein: CASSLGGFNNEQFF

J gene: TRBJ1-5
clone size: .
CDR3 length: 14
V gene: TRBV27
D gene: .
CDR3 DNA: TGTGCCAGCAGTAGGACAGAAAGCAATCAGCCCCAGCATTTT
CDR3 protein: CASSRTESNQPQHF

J gene: TRBJ2-1
clone size: .
CDR3 length: 13
V gene: TRBV6-4
D gene: .
CDR3 DNA: TGTGCCAGCAGTGACTCGGGGACGCACGAGCAGTTCTTC
CDR3 protein: CASSDSGTHEQFF

J gene: TRBJ2-7
clone size: .
CDR3 length: 13
V gene: TRBV27
D gene: .
CDR3 DNA: TGTGCCAGCAGTTTATCTTGGCAGGGAGATCGGTACTTC
CDR3 protein: CASSLSWQGDRYF

J gene: TRBJ2-2
clone size: .
CDR3 length: 15
V gene: TRBV6-4
D gene: TRBD1
CDR3 DNA: TGTGCCAGCAGTGACTCACTACAGGGGACCGGGGAGCTGTTTTTT
CDR3 protein: CASSDSLQGTGELFF